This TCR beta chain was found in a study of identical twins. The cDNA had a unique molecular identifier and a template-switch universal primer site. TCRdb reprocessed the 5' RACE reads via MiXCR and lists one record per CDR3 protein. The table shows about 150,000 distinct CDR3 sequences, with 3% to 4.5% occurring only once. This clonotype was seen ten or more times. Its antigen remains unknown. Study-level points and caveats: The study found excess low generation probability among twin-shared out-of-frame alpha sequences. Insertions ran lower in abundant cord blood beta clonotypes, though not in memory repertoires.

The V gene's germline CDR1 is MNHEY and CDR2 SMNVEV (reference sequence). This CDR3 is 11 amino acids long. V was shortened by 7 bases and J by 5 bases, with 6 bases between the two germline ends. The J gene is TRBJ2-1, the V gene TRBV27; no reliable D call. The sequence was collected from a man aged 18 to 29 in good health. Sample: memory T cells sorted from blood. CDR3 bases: TGTGCCAGCACGCGCAACAATGAGCAGTTCTTC. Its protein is CASTRNNEQFF.